This TCR beta chain was identified during a study of T cells after yellow fever vaccination. This CDR3 spans 13 amino acids. Trimming shortened V by 2 bases and J by 0 bases, and 4 bases separated the two germline ends. CDR1 SGHRS and CDR2 YFSETQ come from the germline V gene. Using its own MiXCR run on the 5' RACE reads, TCRdb lists one record per CDR3 protein. The sample yields about 260,000 distinct CDR3 sequences, over 10% seen once. Study-level points and caveats: Most primary-vaccination clones recurred post-booster (approximately 95% CD4, just over 85% CD8).

Concerning this clonotype: Its target is unknown.

The J gene is TRBJ2-3, the V gene TRBV5-1; D uncertain. The TCR originated in a man younger than 40 who received the YFV17D yellow fever vaccine. Sample: CD4+ T cells sorted from PBMCs, taken 45 days after the yellow fever booster vaccination. In DNA, the CDR3 is TGCGCCAGCAGCTTCTATAGCACAGATACGCAGTATTTT. Amino acid sequence: CASSFYSTDTQYF. Full variable domain (rest looked up from reference TRBV5-1 and TRBJ2-3): KAGVTQTPRYLIKTRGQQVTLSCSPISGHRSVSWYQQTPGQGLQFLFEYFSETQRNKGNFPGRFSGRQFSNSRSEMNVSTLELGDSALYLCASSFYSTDTQYFGPGTRLTVL.